There are a few counts of the clone carrying this T cell receptor (beta chain). The CDR3 totals 14 residues. V lost 2 bases and J lost 5, with 13 bases in between. Germline CDR1 and CDR2: MDHEN and SYDVKM. The data stem from a study of blood T cell repertoires in COVID-19. Background on the study: The samples span acute and convalescent COVID-19 from the United States, Italy and Spain. PBMCs, B-cell-depleted T cells, or T cells were the source of the cDNA or gDNA that made up the material.

In the study's own analysis: The authors estimated nucleated cell counts from reference gene primer amplification. Generated by immunoSEQ multiplex PCR, the TCRdb table keeps only in-frame clones and is missing some. V and J calls and clone size are those listed in that table; D and trimming were worked out from the DNA. The sample lists about 90,000 clones, about 80% seen once, with about 7% in the top ten. Sample: peripheral blood. The genes are TRBV28 and TRBJ2-7, with D perhaps matching TRBD1 (5 bases). This receptor was obtained from a man between 70 and 80 years old with acute or convalescent COVID-19. The CDR3 loop reads CASSLPRGHHEQYF. The CDR3 DNA is TGTGCCAGCAGTTTACCCCGAGGACACCACGAGCAGTACTTC. Using reference TRBV28 and TRBJ2-7 for the parts outside the CDR3, the full variable domain is DVKVTQSSRYLVKRTGEKVFLECVQDMDHENMFWYRQDPGLGLRLIYFSYDVKMKEKGDIPEGYSVSREKKERFSLILESASTNQTSMYLCASSLPRGHHEQYFGPGTRLTVT.